The 13 T cell receptor beta chains reported below all come from one sample, sequenced in a study of memory CD4+ T cells and cytomegalovirus serostatus. TCRdb keeps only in-frame clones here, not all; method: immunoSEQ multiplex PCR. Here the sample spans 30,000 to 40,000 clones, roughly 85% being singletons. The sort gate was single viable CD3+CD4+CD8-CD45RO+ cells for memory CD4+ T cells. What was sequenced was memory CD4+ T cells from blood. The receptor source for this set is an adult in good health and CMV-seropositive.

The chain joins TRBV5-8 to TRBJ2-1, with 9 bases fitting TRBD2. This CDR3 is 15 amino acids long. Looked up from germline, CDR1 is SGHTS and CDR2 is YDEGEE. J lost 7 bases, V lost 1 base, and 6 bases had no gene match. Here the CDR3 reads CASSLWVAGDNEQFF. The CDR3 nucleotides are TGTGCCAGCAGCTTGTGGGTAGCGGGAGATAATGAGCAGTTCTTC.

The chain recombines TRBV6-5 with TRBJ1-6; tentatively, D is TRBD1 (6 bases). CDR3 length: 14 amino acids. V shed 2 bases and J shed 7 bases, with 9 bases lying between them. Per germline, CDR1 MNHEY and CDR2 SVGAGI. CDR3 DNA: TGTGCCAGCAGTTACACAGGGACCAATTCACCCCTCCACTTT. Its protein product is CASSYTGTNSPLHF.

The J gene is TRBJ2-1, the V gene TRBV5-8; the D gene is possibly TRBD1 (5 bases). V was cut by 1 base and J by 0 bases, with 11 bases left in between. Germline V gives CDR1 SGHTS, CDR2 YDEGEE. This CDR3 has 16 residues. CDR3 in DNA: TGTGCCAGCAGCTTGTTGGGTAGGGGCTCCTACAATGAGCAGTTCTTC. Its protein product is CASSLLGRGSYNEQFF.

The chain employs TRBV11-2 and TRBJ2-3; maybe TRBD1 (6 bases). The V and J ends lost 0 bases and 5 bases respectively, with 9 bases between them. Germline-derived CDR1 and CDR2 are SGHAT and FQNNGV. This CDR3 has 14 amino acids. CDR3 in amino acids: CASSLDSRGDTQYF. CDR3 nucleotides: TGTGCCAGCAGCTTAGATAGCAGGGGAGATACGCAGTATTTT.

The rearrangement links TRBV5-6 to TRBJ1-5; no clear D gene. V was cut by 1 base and J by 5 bases, with 4 bases left in between. The CDR3 length is 12 residues. Germline lookup yields CDR1 SGHDT and CDR2 YYEEEE. In DNA form, the CDR3 reads TGTGCCAGCAGCTTGCGAGATCAGCCCCAGCATTTT. Translating gives CASSLRDQPQHF. The entire variable domain, with the rest obtained from reference TRBV5-6 and TRBJ1-5, is as follows: DAGVTQSPTHLIKTRGQQVTLRCSPKSGHDTVSWYQQALGQGPQFIFQYYEEEERQRGNFPDRFSGHQFPNYSSELNVNALLLGDSALYLCASSLRDQPQHFGDGTRLSIL.

The chain couples TRBV5-1 to TRBJ2-7; the match to TRBD1 covers 7 bases. V shed 3 bases, J shed 0 bases, and the junction held 3 bases outside the gene matches. The germline CDR1 and CDR2 sequences are SGHRS and YFSETQ. There are 14 residues in the CDR3. For the CDR3, the DNA is TGCGCCAGCAGCTGGAGGACAGGCTCCTACGAGCAGTACTTC. Its translation: CASSWRTGSYEQYF.

The rearrangement links TRBV9 to TRBJ1-2, with 7 bases that match TRBD1. The germline CDR1 and CDR2 sequences are SGDLS and YYNGEE. Trimming took 6 bases from V and 0 from J; bases not matched to a gene: 5. The CDR3 consists of 14 residues. The CDR3 spells CASTNGQANYGYTF. CDR3 coding DNA: TGTGCCAGCACCAACGGACAGGCTAACTATGGCTACACCTTC.

The chain combines TRBV11-3 with TRBJ1-1; maybe TRBD1 (5 bases). The CDR3 consists of 13 residues. Trimming pared 1 base from V and 6 bases from J, leaving 9 bases between. Germline CDR1 is SGHNT and CDR2 is YENEEA. The CDR3 sequence is CASSLGRAAEAFF. Written as DNA, the CDR3 is TGTGCCAGCAGCTTAGGCAGGGCGGCTGAAGCTTTCTTT. The full variable domain, with the rest looked up from reference TRBV11-3 and TRBJ1-1, is EAGVVQSPRYKIIEKKQPVAFWCNPISGHNTLYWYLQNLGQGPELLIRYENEEAVDDSQLPKDRFSAERLKGVDSTLKIQPAELGDSAVYLCASSLGRAAEAFFGQGTRLTVV.

The chain joins TRBV4-1 to TRBJ1-1; D call uncertain. This CDR3 has 13 amino acids. Trimming removed 1 base from V and 1 base from J, with 4 bases in between. Germline CDR1 is MGHRA and CDR2 is YSYEKL. This chain's CDR3 is CASSQGRNTEAFF. DNA for the CDR3: TGCGCCAGCAGCCAAGGACGGAACACTGAAGCTTTCTTT.

This rearrangement joins TRBV9 to TRBJ1-1, with unresolved D. Germline-derived CDR1 and CDR2 are SGDLS and YYNGEE. V gave up 0 bases and J gave up 11 bases, with 23 bases separating them. The CDR3 sequence is 16 residues long. CDR3 protein: CASSVATASDPRGAFF. CDR3 nucleotide sequence: TGTGCCAGCAGCGTAGCTACGGCCAGTGACCCTCGAGGGGCTTTCTTT.

The chain has TRBV5-1 and TRBJ2-1; 12 bases agree with TRBD2. V dropped 1 base and J dropped 6; count of bases not matched to a gene: 5. CDR3 size: 16 residues. Germline values: CDR1 SGHRS, CDR2 YFSETQ. The DNA of the CDR3 is TGCGCCAGCAGCTTGACACTAGCGGGAGGTCCCAATGAGCAGTTCTTC. Its translation: CASSLTLAGGPNEQFF.

Here the CDR3 reads CASSLGRGKISGNTIYF. The CDR3 nucleotides read TGTGCCAGCAGCTTGGGCCGGGGGAAAATCTCTGGAAACACCATATATTTT. The genes are TRBV5-6 and TRBJ1-3, with D perhaps TRBD1 (5 bases). In germline, CDR1 is SGHDT, CDR2 YYEEEE. The CDR3 extends over 17 amino acids. Trimming cost V 0 bases and J 0 bases, with 13 bases left between them.

A single count supports this clone. The chain has TRBV6-5 and TRBJ2-1; 8 nucleotides align to TRBD2. Losses at the gene ends were 6 bases for V and 8 bases for J; bases not matched to a gene: 12. CDR1 and CDR2 from the germline V gene are MNHEY and SVGAGI. The CDR3 length is 15 residues. DNA for the CDR3: TGTGCCAGCAGCCCCGGACTAGCTAGGTTGGATGAGCAGTTCTTC. It yields the protein CASSPGLARLDEQFF.